These 16 T cell receptor beta chains originate from one sample sequenced in a study of vaccination effects on CD4 cells after COVID-19. No cognate antigen is known for these TCRs. Data came from immunoSEQ multiplex PCR; TCRdb stores just in-frame clones and leaves some out. The sample lists fewer than 30,000 clones, approximately 76% occurring once. ViraFEST assay sequencing came after antigen-specific CD4+ T cells were expanded with viral peptide pools. CD4+ T cell isolation took place after less than 13 days of culture. People in the vaccine group had not been infected with SARS-CoV-2 before, and their nucleocapsid antibodies were negative. Sample: CD4+ T cells from PBMCs cultured with SARS-CoV-2 spike peptides, taken before COVID-19 vaccination. Receptors were obtained from a human donor who received a COVID-19 vaccine.

The rearrangement links TRBV5-4 to TRBJ2-5; tentative D call: TRBD1 (5 bases). This CDR3 spans 14 amino acids. Trimming removed 0 bases from V and 3 bases from J, with 9 bases in between. Looked up from germline, CDR1 is SGHNT and CDR2 is YYREEE (reference sequence). This chain's CDR3 is CASSLEIREETQYF. The CDR3 region has the DNA TGTGCCAGCAGCTTGGAAATCAGGGAAGAGACCCAGTACTTC. Full variable domain (remainder filled in from reference TRBV5-4 and TRBJ2-5): ETGVTQSPTHLIKTRGQQVTLRCSSQSGHNTVSWYQQALGQGPQFIFQYYREEENGRGNFPPRFSGLQFPNYSSELNVNALELDDSALYLCASSLEIREETQYFGPGTRLLVL.

The chain combines TRBV27 with TRBJ2-4; D might be TRBD1 (5 bases). Germline lookup yields CDR1 MNHEY and CDR2 SMNVEV (reference sequence). V lost 10 bases and J 7 bases, leaving 17 bases between the germline ends. This CDR3 comprises 13 residues. In DNA, the CDR3 is TGTGCCACCCAGGGCAGGGTGGGGAACATTCAGTACTTC. Its protein product is CATQGRVGNIQYF.

This chain links TRBV19 with TRBJ2-1; 10 bases line up with TRBD1. Germline V gives CDR1 LNHDA, CDR2 SQIVND (reference sequence). V shed 7 bases and J 7 bases; nucleotides not matched to a gene: 4. This CDR3 region has 13 residues. CDR3 nucleotide sequence: TGTGCCAGTACCCGACAGGGGGCAAATGAGCAGTTCTTC. As protein: CASTRQGANEQFF.

A few counts support this clone. The rearrangement joins TRBV24-1 to TRBJ1-2; D not resolved. Trimming stripped 3 bases from V and 4 bases from J, with 11 bases between. The CDR3 runs to 14 residues. Germline V gives CDR1 KGHDR, CDR2 SFDVKD. CDR3 sequence reads: CATSDVRNPYGYTF. The CDR3 DNA reads TGTGCCACCAGTGATGTTAGAAACCCCTATGGCTACACCTTC.

The chain links TRBV2 to TRBJ2-3, with D unclear. CDR1 and CDR2 (germline): SNHLY, FYNNEI. Trimming took 2 bases from V and 6 from J, leaving 6 bases between them. CDR3 length: 12 amino acids. The CDR3 DNA sequence: TGTGCCAGCAGTGAAATCGAGGATACGCAGTATTTT. Translated, it gives CASSEIEDTQYF.

The J gene is TRBJ1-1, the V gene TRBV6-4; D is unclear. The CDR3 sequence is 14 residues long. CDR1 is MRHNA and CDR2 is SNTAGT in the germline V gene. V lost 6 bases and J 0 bases, leaving 11 bases between the germline ends. The CDR3 DNA reads TGTGCCAGCAGCGCCCTTGGGATGAACACTGAAGCTTTCTTT. Amino acids: CASSALGMNTEAFF.

In this sample, this clone turned up once. CDR3 region: CSAIDQLDYGYTF. CDR3 DNA: TGCAGCGCCATCGACCAGCTGGACTATGGCTACACCTTC. The chain recombines TRBV29-1 with TRBJ1-2; D ambiguous. Per germline, CDR1 SQVTM and CDR2 ANQGSEA. CDR3 length equals 13 residues. Trimming cost V 7 bases and J 3 bases, with 15 bases left between them.

The chain carries TRBV27 and TRBJ2-1; TRBD2 agrees at 11 bases. The junction had 12 bases not matched to a gene; V was cut back by 4 bases and J by 10 bases. The CDR3 runs 16 residues. Germline CDR1 reads MNHEY; CDR2 reads SMNVEV (reference sequence). The CDR3 DNA reads TGTGCCAGCAGTTCCAAGACTAGCGGGGTGTCGGGCGAGCAGTTCTTC. Protein product: CASSSKTSGVSGEQFF.

The chain employs TRBV2 and TRBJ1-5; TRBD1 matches 7 bases. The trim removed 6 bases at V and 7 bases at J, leaving 6 bases unmatched. CDR1 is SNHLY, CDR2 FYNNEI, per germline. CDR3 length equals 13 residues. Here the CDR3 DNA reads TGTGCCAGCAGAGCAGGACAGGCCCAGCCCCAGCATTTT. Protein sequence: CASRAGQAQPQHF.

The J gene is TRBJ2-3, the V gene TRBV6-5; no definite D call. Germline V gives CDR1 MNHEY, CDR2 SVGAGI. V was cut by 6 bases and J by 6 bases, with 7 bases left in between. CDR3 size: 11 residues. DNA of the CDR3: TGTGCCAGCAGCAACGGGGATACGCAGTATTTT. Translating it yields CASSNGDTQYF.

The CDR3 nucleotides are TGTGCCAGCAGTGAACCAAACAGGATAGGGGACTATGGCTACACCTTC. Its protein is CASSEPNRIGDYGYTF. The chain combines TRBV2 with TRBJ1-2, with a tentative D call TRBD1 (5 bases). This CDR3 is built from 16 residues. Looked up from germline, CDR1 is SNHLY and CDR2 is FYNNEI. V dropped 2 bases and J dropped 3 bases, with 16 bases sitting between them.

The chain is built from TRBV11-1 and TRBJ1-2; TRBD1 matches 10 bases. This CDR3 spans 16 amino acids. Germline values: CDR1 SGHAT, CDR2 FQDESV (reference sequence). J lost 9 bases, V lost 3 bases, and 13 bases had no gene match. Here the CDR3 reads CASSFLPGQGPKSYTF. CDR3 coding DNA: TGTGCCAGCAGCTTCCTACCGGGACAGGGGCCCAAAAGCTACACCTTC.

V is TRBV11-2 and J is TRBJ2-7; no firm D call. The V end was cut by 1 base, the J end by 1 base, with 11 bases between. The CDR3 is made up of 15 amino acids. Germline-derived CDR1 and CDR2 are SGHAT and FQNNGV. The CDR3, as DNA: TGTGCCAGCAGCTTAGGCCCCGGACCTTCCTACGAGCAGTACTTC. Translating it yields CASSLGPGPSYEQYF.

The sample holds a few counts of this clone. This sequence joins TRBV27 and TRBJ2-2, with D maybe TRBD2 (6 bases). Trimming left V 3 bases short and J 7 bases short, with 12 bases between. This CDR3 spans 14 amino acids. Germline V gene sequence: CDR1 MNHEY, CDR2 SMNVEV (reference sequence). The CDR3 sequence is CASSFWRDSGELFF. In DNA form, the CDR3 reads TGTGCCAGCAGTTTTTGGCGGGATAGCGGGGAGCTGTTTTTT.

This clone was observed a handful of times. V gene TRBV5-6 combines with J gene TRBJ1-2; D possibly corresponds to TRBD1 (6 bases). The V gene's germline CDR1 is SGHDT and CDR2 YYEEEE. Trimming stripped 2 bases from V and 1 base from J, with 9 bases between. There are 14 residues in the CDR3. The CDR3 sequence: CASSLVQGNYGYTF. The CDR3 DNA is TGTGCCAGCAGCTTAGTACAGGGTAACTATGGCTACACCTTC.

The chain links TRBV7-6 to TRBJ1-1, with D tentatively TRBD1 (5 bases). Germline V gene sequence: CDR1 SGHVS, CDR2 FNYEAQ. The CDR3 consists of 17 residues. V was pared by 4 bases and J by 3 bases, with 21 bases between. CDR3 sequence reads: CASSSRPGLPGHTEAFF. Here the CDR3 DNA reads TGTGCCAGCAGCTCGAGACCGGGACTACCTGGGCACACTGAAGCTTTCTTT.